The rows below give T cell receptor beta chains drawn from one sample of a study of blood T cell repertoires in COVID-19. Assay: immunoSEQ multiplex PCR; the TCRdb copy retains only in-frame clones and omits some. Altogether some 82,000 clones are present, roughly 89% being singletons, with the ten largest covering 1.9%. The sample consisted of peripheral blood. Receptors originate from a woman aged 45-65 years in a cohort sampled during active COVID-19. Both conserved end residues are part of each CDR3. A D gene is named only where the DNA matches it firmly. A row's size may be missing; if present it is once, few, many or a size class.

>TRBJ2-3|TRBV11-2|NA|NA
TGTGCCAGCAGCCCTTCTACAGATACGCAGTATTTT
CASSPSTDTQYF
>TRBJ2-3|TRBV5-4|NA|NA
TGTGCCAGCTCAACAGGTTCTCTTAGCACAGATACGCAGTATTTT
CASSTGSLSTDTQYF
>TRBJ1-1|TRBV28|NA|NA
TGTGCCAGCAGTTTCTCGATGAGGTCAGCTTTCTTT
CASSFSMRSAFF
>TRBJ1-4|TRBV5-4|NA|NA
TGTGCCAGCAGCACTAAAGGACTTAAGAATGAAAAACTGTTTTTT
CASSTKGLKNEKLFF
>TRBJ2-5|TRBV29-1|TRBD1|NA
TGCAGCGTTGTGCTGACAGGGGTCGAGACCCAGTACTTC
CSVVLTGVETQYF
>TRBJ1-2|TRBV2|TRBD1|NA
TGTGCCAGCTCCCCAGGGGCAGGGGGTGGTGGCTACACCTTC
CASSPGAGGGGYTF
>TRBJ2-1|TRBV18|NA|NA
TGTGCCAGCTCACAACAGGACAATTCCTACAATGAGCAGTTCTTC
CASSQQDNSYNEQFF
>TRBJ2-7|TRBV3-1/TRBV3-2|TRBD2|NA
TGTGCCAGCAGGCCTAGCGGGCCGACCTACGAGCAGTACTTC
CASRPSGPTYEQYF
>TRBJ1-5|TRBV28|NA|NA
TGTGCCACCTACAGGGTTGGTGGTAGTCAGCCCCAGCATTTT
CATYRVGGSQPQHF
>TRBJ2-7|TRBV10-2|TRBD1|once
TGCGCCAGCAGTGAGGTGGGACAGGGGTACGAGCAGTACTTC
CASSEVGQGYEQYF
>TRBJ2-2|TRBV4-1|NA|NA
TGCGCCAGCAGCCAAGATACGGGCACCGGGGAGCTGTTTTTT
CASSQDTGTGELFF
>TRBJ1-5|TRBV12-3/TRBV12-4|NA|NA
TGTGCCAGCAGTTTGGACGGAGGTCAGCCCCAGCATTTT
CASSLDGGQPQHF
>TRBJ2-2|TRBV5-1|TRBD1|NA
TGCGCCAGCAGCTTAGGGGACAGTATAACCGGGGAGCTGTTTTTT
CASSLGDSITGELFF
>TRBJ1-2|TRBV5-4|TRBD1|NA
TGTGCCAGCAGCTTGGACAGGGGGTACTATGGCTACACCTTC
CASSLDRGYYGYTF
>TRBJ2-3|TRBV19|NA|NA
TGTGCCAGTAGGCCACGCGGCTTACTCACAGATACGCAGTATTTT
CASRPRGLLTDTQYF
>TRBJ1-2|TRBV28|NA|few
TGTGCCAGCAGTTTCGCGTATAACTATGGCTACACCTTC
CASSFAYNYGYTF
>TRBJ2-2|TRBV9|NA|NA
TGTGCCAGCAGCGAATCGACATCCGCGAACACCGGGGAGCTGTTTTTT
CASSESTSANTGELFF
>TRBJ2-3|TRBV7-9|TRBD2|NA
TGTGCCAGCAGCTTGGGTAGCGGGGGGGCGGAAGATACGCAGTATTTT
CASSLGSGGAEDTQYF
>TRBJ2-5|TRBV3-1/TRBV3-2|NA|NA
TGTGCCAGCAGCCAAGAAAGAATACCCGGGGAGACCCAGTACTTC
CASSQERIPGETQYF
>TRBJ2-7|TRBV7-9|TRBD1|few
TGTGCCAGCAGCTTAGGAGGGACAGGGGGCCACGAGCAGTACTTC
CASSLGGTGGHEQYF
>TRBJ2-1|TRBV6-2/TRBV6-3|TRBD2|NA
TGTGCCAGCAGTCCCCATCTGGCGGGAGGGCCTCTAACTGAGCAGTTCTTC
CASSPHLAGGPLTEQFF
>TRBJ1-1|TRBV6-5|NA|NA
TGTGCCAGCAGTTACTCGACTGGGACTGAAGCTTTCTTT
CASSYSTGTEAFF
>TRBJ2-3|TRBV24-1|TRBD2|NA
TGTGCCACCAGTGAGGGGACTAGCGGGAGGAGGCCTACAGATACGCAGTATTTT
CATSEGTSGRRPTDTQYF
>TRBJ2-7|TRBV7-2|TRBD2|NA
TGTGCCAGCAGCTTGAATAGCGGGTACTCCTACGAGCAGTACTTC
CASSLNSGYSYEQYF
>TRBJ1-1|TRBV19|TRBD1|NA
TGTGCCAGTAGAACCTTCCGGGACAGGGAAGCTTTCTTT
CASRTFRDREAFF
>TRBJ1-5|TRBV6-5|NA|few
TGTGCCAGCAGTTTCTCGATGTTCGGGCAGCCCCAGCATTTT
CASSFSMFGQPQHF
>TRBJ2-5|TRBV7-9|TRBD2|NA
TGTGCCAGCAGCTTGCCAGCGGGATATAAAGAGACCCAGTACTTC
CASSLPAGYKETQYF
>TRBJ2-2|TRBV19|NA|NA
TGTGCCAGTAGAGGGGTCGGCACCGGGGAGCTGTTTTTT
CASRGVGTGELFF
>TRBJ2-1|TRBV5-1|NA|NA
TGCGCCAGCAGCTTGGTACCGGGGGGCCTGGGCAATGAGCAGTTCTTC
CASSLVPGGLGNEQFF
>TRBJ1-1|TRBV7-9|NA|NA
TGTGCCAGCAGCTTGGAGCGGGGGGAGACTTTCTTT
CASSLERGETFF
>TRBJ1-1|TRBV4-2|NA|NA
TGTGCCAGCAGCCAGGTCACAGAAAACACTGAAGCTTTCTTT
CASSQVTENTEAFF
>TRBJ2-5|TRBV5-1|NA|NA
TGCGCCAGCAGCTTGGCCACAGGGAAAGAGACCCAGTACTTC
CASSLATGKETQYF
>TRBJ2-7|TRBV11-2|TRBD1|NA
TGTGCCAGCAGCGGAGGACAGGGAAGCGGAGGGAAGGCCTACGAGCAGTACTTC
CASSGGQGSGGKAYEQYF
>TRBJ1-1|TRBV28|TRBD1|NA
TGTGCCAGCAGACCCAACCGGGACAGGGTACTCCCTGAAGCTTTCTTT
CASRPNRDRVLPEAFF
>TRBJ2-4|TRBV18|TRBD1|NA
TGTGCCAGCTCACCGCCGACAGGGTGGGCCAAAAACATTCAGTACTTC
CASSPPTGWAKNIQYF
>TRBJ1-6|TRBV18|NA|NA
TGTGCCAGCTCAACTGACTATAATTCACCCCTCCACTTT
CASSTDYNSPLHF
>TRBJ2-7|TRBV29-1|NA|NA
TGCAGCGCCCTACAGGGCTTATTCTCCTACGAGCAGTACTTC
CSALQGLFSYEQYF
>TRBJ1-6|TRBV6-2/TRBV6-3|TRBD1|NA
TGTGCCAGCAGTTACGCGACAGGGGGCAAGTATTCACCCCTCCACTTT
CASSYATGGKYSPLHF
>TRBJ2-1|TRBV7-3|NA|once
TGTGCCAGCAGCTTAGACAGGAGCTCCTACAATGAGCAGTTCTTC
CASSLDRSSYNEQFF
>TRBJ1-4|TRBV7-2|NA|NA
TGTGCCAGCAGCTTGGACATGCACAATGAAAAACTGTTTTTT
CASSLDMHNEKLFF
>TRBJ2-1|TRBV6-5|NA|NA
TGTGCCAGCAGCCTCAGGGGGGCCCATGAGCAGTTCTTC
CASSLRGAHEQFF
>TRBJ2-3|TRBV3-1/TRBV3-2|TRBD2|NA
TGTGCCAGCAGTTCCGTGGCGGGAGGGTCTGATACGCAGTATTTT
CASSSVAGGSDTQYF
>TRBJ2-3|TRBV2|TRBD1|NA
TGTGCCAGCAGTGAAGGTCCCGGGACAGGGGTTACGCAGTATTTT
CASSEGPGTGVTQYF
>TRBJ1-5|TRBV4-1|TRBD1|few
TGCGCCAGCAGCCAAGCTCCGGGACAGGGACTCGCTCAGCCCCAGCATTTT
CASSQAPGQGLAQPQHF
>TRBJ2-1|TRBV11-3|NA|once
TGTGCCAGCAGCTTACGAGTGGTTGGTCGAGATGAGCAGTTCTTC
CASSLRVVGRDEQFF
>TRBJ2-3|TRBV19|TRBD1|NA
TGTGCCAGTAGTACCAGGGGGGATACGCAGTATTTT
CASSTRGDTQYF